This entry lists 18 T cell receptor beta chains sequenced from one sample in a study of T cell changes during pregnancy in multiple sclerosis. The assay was immunoSEQ multiplex PCR, and TCRdb's table has in-frame clones only and misses some. The table has approximately 100,000 clones, approximately 92% seen once. The sample in question was peripheral blood, obtained in the second trimester of pregnancy. The receptors originated from a female donor with multiple sclerosis, enrolled in a pregnancy study.

V gene TRBV7-3 combines with J gene TRBJ2-5; TRBD2 matches 11 bases. Germline CDR1 is SGHTA and CDR2 is FQGTGA. The CDR3 covers 16 residues. Losses at the gene ends were 5 bases for V and 4 bases for J; bases not matched to a gene: 9. The CDR3 DNA sequence: TGTGCCAGCAGCCACCATAGCGGGAGGGCCGGAGAGACCCAGTACTTC. This codes for CASSHHSGRAGETQYF.

The CDR3 sequence: CATTTGDSYEQYF. The CDR3 nucleotides are TGTGCCACTACAACAGGGGACTCCTACGAGCAGTACTTC. The chain links TRBV6-6 to TRBJ2-7; 7 bases map to TRBD1. V was clipped by 10 bases and J by 0 bases; unmatched bases: 6. Germline lookup yields CDR1 MNHNY and CDR2 SVGAGI (reference sequence). CDR3 length: 13 residues.

The V and J genes are TRBV15 and TRBJ2-2; TRBD1 is a possible D gene (5 bases). CDR1 is LNHNV and CDR2 is YYDKDF in the germline V gene (reference sequence). V lost 0 bases and J lost 4, with 9 bases in between. The CDR3 consists of 15 residues. The CDR3, as DNA: TGTGCCACCAGCAGAGACAGGGTGGCCACCGGGGAGCTGTTTTTT. This translates into CATSRDRVATGELFF.

V is TRBV5-4 and J is TRBJ2-1, with TRBD2 matching over 11 bases. This CDR3 comprises 16 residues. Germline-derived CDR1 and CDR2 are SGHNT and YYREEE (reference sequence). V was clipped by 3 bases and J by 6 bases; unmatched bases: 8. The CDR3 spells CASSSTSGRIPNEQFF. In DNA form, the CDR3 reads TGTGCCAGCAGCTCCACTAGCGGGAGAATCCCCAATGAGCAGTTCTTC.

The V gene is TRBV19, the J gene TRBJ1-4; D is perhaps TRBD1 (5 bases). V shed 4 bases and J shed 3 bases, with 12 bases lying between them. The V gene's germline CDR1 is LNHDA and CDR2 SQIVND (reference sequence). The CDR3 sequence is 15 residues long. The CDR3 DNA follows: TGTGCCAGTAGTAGAGGTGGGGCAGCTAATGAAAAACTGTTTTTT. Protein sequence: CASSRGGAANEKLFF.

This chain connects TRBV4-2 to TRBJ2-7, with TRBD2 identical over 9 bases. There are 20 residues in the CDR3. The trim removed 3 bases at V and 3 bases at J, leaving 21 bases unmatched. Germline-derived CDR1 and CDR2 are LGHNA and YNFKEQ. This chain's CDR3 is CASSQQNSGRGGPTDYEQYF. DNA of the CDR3: TGTGCCAGCAGCCAGCAAAATAGCGGGAGAGGGGGCCCGACAGACTACGAGCAGTACTTC.

The V call is TRBV6-5, the J call TRBJ1-1; possibly TRBD1 for D (6 bases). Per the germline V gene, CDR1 is MNHEY and CDR2 is SVGAGI. The CDR3 has 12 amino acids. The V and J ends lost 8 bases and 1 base respectively, with 8 bases between them. The CDR3: CASGRGNTEAFF. The CDR3 DNA reads as TGTGCCAGCGGCAGGGGGAACACTGAAGCTTTCTTT.

The rearrangement joins TRBV10-3 to TRBJ2-7; 10 bases are shared with TRBD1. The CDR3 sequence is 13 residues long. CDR1 is ENHRY, CDR2 SYGVKD, per germline. V gave up 4 bases and J gave up 6 bases; unmatched junction bases: 3. The CDR3 DNA reads as TGTGCCATCAGTGGGGGGACAGGGGTCGAGCAGTACTTC. It codes for CAISGGTGVEQYF.

This chain joins TRBV7-9 and TRBJ2-5, with TRBD2 identical over 11 bases. There are 16 residues in the CDR3. Trimming took 5 bases from V and 1 from J; bases not matched to a gene: 6. The V gene's germline CDR1 is SEHNR and CDR2 FQNEAQ (reference sequence). CDR3 region: CASSASTSGIQETQYF. CDR3 bases: TGTGCCAGCAGCGCTTCGACTAGCGGGATCCAAGAGACCCAGTACTTC. The whole variable domain, filled in from reference TRBV7-9 and TRBJ2-5, reads DTGVSQNPRHKITKRGQNVTFRCDPISEHNRLYWYRQTLGQGPEFLTYFQNEAQLEKSRLLSDRFSAERPKGSFSTLEIQRTEQGDSAMYLCASSASTSGIQETQYFGPGTRLLVL.

This chain uses TRBV5-4 with TRBJ2-1, with 8 bases aligning to TRBD2. Germline trimming cut 3 bases from V and 11 bases from J; bases unmatched to any gene: 22. Looked up from germline, CDR1 is SGHNT and CDR2 is YYREEE (reference sequence). The CDR3 has 18 residues. The CDR3 DNA follows: TGTGCCAGCAGCTCTCTCACCCATAGCGGGATAGTTGGTAGAAAGCAGTTCTTC. It translates to CASSSLTHSGIVGRKQFF.

CDR3 residues: CASSADRRLSYEQYF. In DNA form, the CDR3 reads TGTGCCAGCAGCGCCGACAGGCGACTCTCCTACGAGCAGTACTTC. The chain couples TRBV5-4 to TRBJ2-7; maybe TRBD1 (6 bases). The germline CDR1 and CDR2 sequences are SGHNT and YYREEE (reference sequence). This CDR3 is 15 amino acids long. Trimming took 4 bases from V and 0 from J, leaving 14 bases between them.

V and J are TRBV19 and TRBJ2-4; possibly TRBD2 for D (5 bases). The CDR3 covers 16 residues. V lost 0 bases and J lost 2, with 11 bases in between. Per the germline V gene, CDR1 is LNHDA and CDR2 is SQIVND (reference sequence). The CDR3 spells CASSIEREWTKNIQYF. The CDR3 DNA reads as TGTGCCAGTAGTATAGAAAGGGAGTGGACCAAAAACATTCAGTACTTC.

The gene calls are TRBV28 and TRBJ2-1; D is undetermined. Trimming took off 5 bases at V and 0 bases at J, with 17 bases between the two ends. Per the germline V gene, CDR1 is MDHEN and CDR2 is SYDVKM. The CDR3 runs to 17 residues. The chain's CDR3 is CASSLLQVPSSYNEQFF. CDR3 coding DNA: TGTGCCAGCAGTCTACTCCAGGTACCGAGCTCCTACAATGAGCAGTTCTTC.

This chain links TRBV5-1 with TRBJ2-5, with TRBD1 identical over 7 bases. Germline CDR1 SGHRS, CDR2 YFSETQ. With V trimmed by 0 bases and J by 2 bases, 7 bases remained unmatched. The CDR3 is made up of 16 amino acids. CDR3 sequence: CASSLGPGQAQETQYF. CDR3 sequence (DNA): TGCGCCAGCAGCTTGGGACCTGGACAGGCTCAAGAGACCCAGTACTTC.

A note on this clone: The germline gene is not matched at one end of the junction; a read error may be the cause. The chain carries TRBV7-9 and TRBJ2-3, with D possibly being TRBD1 (5 bases). This CDR3 is built from 15 residues. Looked up from germline, CDR1 is SEHNR and CDR2 is FQNEAQ (reference sequence). CDR3 protein: CASTLLDKGRYTQYF. The CDR3 bases are TGTGCCAGCACCTTACTGGACAAGGGCCGATATACGCAGTATTTT.

The rearrangement uses TRBV6-1 and TRBJ2-7; D unclear. The CDR3 spans 13 residues. CDR1 is MNHNS and CDR2 is SASEGT in the germline V gene. Between the trimmed V and J ends, which lost 3 bases and 3 bases, there was a span of 9 bases. The CDR3 nucleotides read TGTGCCAGCAGTGAGTTCAGTGGCTACGAGCAGTACTTC. The encoded protein is CASSEFSGYEQYF.

The chain employs TRBV27 and TRBJ2-2; possible D gene TRBD1, 5 bases. The CDR3 sequence is 14 residues long. The V and J ends lost 3 bases and 6 bases respectively, with 11 bases between them. The germline gives CDR1 MNHEY, CDR2 SMNVEV (reference sequence). CDR3 amino acids: CASSFQGGAGELFF. The CDR3 coding sequence is TGTGCCAGCAGTTTTCAGGGCGGCGCCGGGGAGCTGTTTTTT.

The V and J genes are TRBV7-9 and TRBJ2-7, with 13 positions matching TRBD2. The length of the CDR3 is 16 residues. Germline V gene lookup returns CDR1 SEHNR and CDR2 FQNEAQ (reference sequence). Trimming took 4 bases from V and 6 from J; bases not matched to a gene: 9. CDR3 loop: CASSYPGTSGAPEQYF. DNA for the CDR3: TGTGCCAGCAGCTACCCCGGGACTAGCGGGGCCCCCGAGCAGTACTTC.